The source of this T cell receptor (beta chain) is a study of blood T cell repertoires in COVID-19. Germline V lookup: CDR1 SGHNT, CDR2 YYREEE (reference sequence). The CDR3 length is 13 residues. V lost 0 bases and J 9 bases, leaving 13 bases between the germline ends. Per the original data handling: Amplification of reference gene primers was used by the study to estimate nucleated cell counts. Profiling relied on immunoSEQ multiplex PCR, and the TCRdb table lists in-frame clones only, not all of them. The DNA was the basis for D and trimming; V, J and clone size are from that table. The table records 150,000 to 200,000 clones, roughly nine tenths of them present only once.

The origin of this receptor is a man in his 60s with acute or convalescent COVID-19. This chain joins TRBV5-4 and TRBJ2-7; TRBD1 might be the D (6 bases). Sequencing used peripheral blood. The CDR3 sequence is CASSLEAQGLQYF. CDR3 in DNA: TGTGCCAGCAGCTTGGAAGCTCAGGGGTTGCAGTACTTC.